The 23 T cell receptor beta chains listed next were all sequenced from one sample in a study of cytomegalovirus exposure and HLA in healthy donors (dated by TCRdb to 2017 to 2019). Library preparation employed the immunoSEQ multiplex PCR assay. TCRdb re-hosts the immuneACCESS table, in-frame sequences only. Its copies lack some clones; in the studies checked, an unresolved V gene accounts for under half of them, and the cause for the rest is not known. The sample table lists tens of thousands of clones, 70% to 90% of them with a count of one. The ten largest clonotypes hold around 3% of the sample. Sequencing input: PBMCs. The receptors were sampled from a man aged 25-40 years in good health and CMV-seronegative.

In its sample, this clone was seen a few times. The J gene is TRBJ1-2, the V gene TRBV19; possibly TRBD1 for D (5 bases). Trimming stripped 2 bases from V and 3 bases from J, with 7 bases between. The length of the CDR3 is 13 residues. Per germline, CDR1 LNHDA and CDR2 SQIVND (reference sequence). The CDR3 nucleotides read TGTGCCAGTAGTATATCAGGGCACTATGGCTACACCTTC. Its translation: CASSISGHYGYTF.

The chain recombines TRBV2 with TRBJ1-1; 7 nucleotides align to TRBD1. The CDR3 sequence is 15 residues long. With 6 bases clipped from V and 5 bases from J, the junction kept 12 bases outside the gene matches. The germline CDR1 and CDR2 sequences are SNHLY and FYNNEI. The CDR3 loop is CASRWGMTGQTEAFF. The CDR3 bases are TGTGCCAGCAGATGGGGAATGACAGGGCAAACTGAAGCTTTCTTT.

J is TRBJ1-6 and V is TRBV18, with D unresolved. Looked up from germline, CDR1 is KGHSH and CDR2 is LQKENI. Deletions cut 4 bases from V and 9 bases from J, with 25 bases between. The CDR3 is 18 residues long. The DNA for the CDR3 is TGTGCCAGCTCACTCATCGCACAACGGGCAGGAGAGGGTTCACCCCTCCACTTT. This codes for CASSLIAQRAGEGSPLHF. Looking up the rest from reference TRBV18 and TRBJ1-6 gives the full variable domain: NAGVMQNPRHLVRRRGQEARLRCSPMKGHSHVYWYRQLPEEGLKFMVYLQKENIIDESGMPKERFSAEFPKEGPSILRIQQVVRGDSAAYFCASSLIAQRAGEGSPLHFGNGTRLTVT.

This clone was seen a handful of times. The V call is TRBV4-1, the J call TRBJ1-5; unclear D gene. Germline assignment: CDR1 MGHRA and CDR2 YSYEKL. The CDR3 is 14 residues long. V lost 1 base, J lost 2 bases, and 6 bases lay in between. The CDR3 reads CASSQVRGNQPQHF. CDR3 nucleotides: TGCGCCAGCAGCCAAGTGAGAGGCAATCAGCCCCAGCATTTT.

The chain joins TRBV6-5 to TRBJ2-7, with D unresolved. V gave up 3 bases and J gave up 3 bases, with 12 bases separating them. Germline-derived CDR1 and CDR2 are MNHEY and SVGAGI. This CDR3 comprises 14 residues. The chain's CDR3 is CASSYSYSLYEQYF. In nucleotides, the CDR3 is TGTGCCAGCAGTTATTCGTACTCCCTCTACGAGCAGTACTTC.

CDR3 loop: CASSLKTGNEKLFF. The CDR3 nucleotides read TGTGCCAGCAGCTTGAAAACCGGTAATGAAAAACTGTTTTTT. The chain uses TRBV5-4 and TRBJ1-4; no firm D call. There are 14 residues in the CDR3. The V end lost 1 base, the J end lost 4 bases, and 8 bases lay between the germline ends. CDR1 is SGHNT, CDR2 YYREEE, per germline (reference sequence).

CDR3 sequence reads: CASSSTGSGNTIYF. CDR3 nucleotide sequence: TGTGCCAGCAGTTCGACAGGTTCTGGAAACACCATATATTTT. This chain uses TRBV28 with TRBJ1-3; D is possibly TRBD1 (6 bases). Trimming removed 4 bases from V and 1 base from J, with 8 bases in between. Germline values: CDR1 MDHEN, CDR2 SYDVKM. The CDR3 is made up of 14 amino acids.

This clone was seen once. This chain connects TRBV9 to TRBJ1-4, with TRBD1 matching over 9 bases. Germline CDR1 is SGDLS and CDR2 is YYNGEE. The trim removed 0 bases at V and 4 bases at J, leaving 10 bases unmatched. There are 18 residues in the CDR3. This CDR3 reads CASSVGARPGQGNEKLFF. The CDR3 DNA is TGTGCCAGCAGCGTAGGGGCTAGGCCGGGACAGGGTAATGAAAAACTGTTTTTT.

Only a few counts were recorded for this clone. The gene calls are TRBV2 and TRBJ2-7, with 8 positions matching TRBD2. After removal of 7 bases from V and 3 bases from J, the junction contained 5 bases not matched to a gene. The CDR3 is 13 amino acids. CDR1 is SNHLY, CDR2 FYNNEI, per germline. The CDR3 nucleotides read TGTGCCAGCATTCGGACTAGCAGCTACGAGCAGTACGTC. This encodes CASIRTSSYEQYV.

The chain uses TRBV7-3 and TRBJ2-7; 9 bases match TRBD2. The CDR3 covers 16 residues. CDR1 is SGHTA, CDR2 FQGTGA, per germline. V lost 6 bases and J lost 4; bases outside the gene matches: 13. The CDR3 DNA sequence: TGTGCCAGCAGGAGATGGGGTGGCGGGAGGGCGTACGAGCAGTACGTC. It codes for CASRRWGGGRAYEQYV.

The chain employs TRBV10-3 and TRBJ1-1, with 9 bases identical to TRBD1. V dropped 10 bases and J dropped 7; count of bases not matched to a gene: 19. Looked up from germline, CDR1 is ENHRY and CDR2 is SYGVKD. This CDR3 has 16 amino acids. The CDR3 here is CATNFIPGQGGSEAFF. CDR3 coding DNA: TGTGCCACCAACTTCATCCCGGGACAGGGAGGGAGTGAAGCTTTCTTT.

V usage is TRBV2 and J usage is TRBJ2-5, with TRBD1 matching over 8 bases. CDR3 size: 13 residues. CDR1 is SNHLY and CDR2 is FYNNEI in the germline V gene. The CDR3 sequence is CARTGILQETQYF. CDR3 nucleotides: TGTGCACGGACAGGGATTTTGCAAGAGACCCAGTACTTC.

This clone is a singleton in its sample. V is TRBV2 and J is TRBJ2-1, with 7 nucleotides matching TRBD1. Germline trimming cut 6 bases from V and 8 bases from J; bases unmatched to any gene: 7. Germline V lookup: CDR1 SNHLY, CDR2 FYNNEI. The CDR3 sequence is 13 residues long. The CDR3 loop reads CASSPTGFHEQFF. DNA of the CDR3: TGTGCCAGCAGCCCGACAGGGTTCCATGAGCAGTTCTTC.

The J gene is TRBJ2-3, the V gene TRBV5-4, with 9 bases matching TRBD2. Germline V gene data show CDR1 as SGHNT and CDR2 as YYREEE (reference sequence). V lost 4 bases and J lost 1; bases outside the gene matches: 7. This CDR3 is 16 amino acids long. CDR3 in amino acids: CASSHPTSGRTDTQYF. DNA of the CDR3: TGTGCCAGCAGCCATCCGACTAGCGGTCGCACAGATACGCAGTATTTT.

The chain carries TRBV19 and TRBJ1-2; the D gene is possibly TRBD1 (5 bases). The ends were cut back, 3 bases at V and 4 bases at J, with 15 bases in the middle. Germline loops: CDR1 LNHDA, CDR2 SQIVND (reference sequence). CDR3 length equals 15 residues. The CDR3 reads CASSMTAIDSYGYTF. CDR3 bases: TGTGCCAGTAGTATGACAGCTATAGATTCCTATGGCTACACCTTC.

The V and J genes are TRBV23-1 and TRBJ2-1; weak D call: TRBD1 (5 bases). TRBV23-1 is an ORF, and what it does is uncertain. CDR3 length: 17 residues. The V and J ends lost 0 bases and 0 bases respectively, with 12 bases between them. The CDR3: CASSQSGQGLSYNEQFF. CDR3 coding DNA: TGCGCCAGCAGTCAATCGGGGCAGGGCCTCTCCTACAATGAGCAGTTCTTC.

The chain recombines TRBV5-1 with TRBJ2-5, with 11 positions matching TRBD2. CDR1 is SGHRS and CDR2 is YFSETQ in the germline V gene. The CDR3 spans 16 residues. V gave up 4 bases and J gave up 0 bases; unmatched junction bases: 5. The CDR3 bases are TGCGCCAGCAGCATAAAGGGACTAGCGGACCAAGAGACCCAGTACTTC. Its translation is CASSIKGLADQETQYF.

The chain links TRBV19 to TRBJ2-1, with 12 bases that match TRBD1. This CDR3 contains 14 residues. Germline CDR1 and CDR2: LNHDA and SQIVND (reference sequence). Trimming at V came to 3 bases and at J to 9 bases, leaving 3 bases not matched to a gene. The CDR3: CASSIGTGGSEQFF. DNA for the CDR3: TGTGCCAGTAGTATTGGGACAGGGGGCAGTGAGCAGTTCTTC.

CDR3 in amino acids: CASGLAVTDTQYF. CDR3 in DNA: TGTGCCAGCGGACTAGCGGTCACAGATACGCAGTATTTT. The V gene is TRBV2, the J gene TRBJ2-3; the match to TRBD2 covers 10 bases. This CDR3 is 13 amino acids long. The V gene end was trimmed by 8 bases and the J gene end by 2 bases; junction bases not matched to a gene: 1. Germline-derived CDR1 and CDR2 are SNHLY and FYNNEI.

The CDR3 spells CASNQRGSTDTQYF. Here the CDR3 DNA reads TGTGCCAGCAACCAGCGGGGGAGCACAGATACGCAGTATTTT. This chain connects TRBV11-1 to TRBJ2-3; TRBD2 agrees at 8 bases. Germline CDR1 and CDR2: SGHAT and FQDESV (reference sequence). The CDR3 contains 14 residues. After removal of 7 bases from V and 0 bases from J, the junction contained 3 bases not matched to a gene.

The chain carries TRBV11-3 and TRBJ2-1, with TRBD2 matching over 9 bases. Unmatched junction bases numbered 7, after V lost 2 bases and J lost 8 bases. The germline CDR1 and CDR2 sequences are SGHNT and YENEEA. This CDR3 spans 15 amino acids. The CDR3 protein is CASSLTSGSGDEQFF. Written as DNA, the CDR3 is TGTGCCAGCAGCTTAACTAGCGGGTCGGGCGATGAGCAGTTCTTC.

The CDR3 bases are TGTGCCAGCAGTGAGAGACAGGTTAGGGACGGCAAACTGTTTTTT. Translation gives CASSERQVRDGKLFF. J is TRBJ1-4 and V is TRBV6-1; the D gene is possibly TRBD1 (6 bases). The germline V gene has CDR1 MNHNS and CDR2 SASEGT. CDR3 length: 15 amino acids. The V end lost 3 bases, the J end lost 11 bases, and 19 bases lay between the germline ends.

The genes are TRBV27 and TRBJ1-3, with a weak D call TRBD1 (5 bases). Germline-derived CDR1 and CDR2 are MNHEY and SMNVEV (reference sequence). The CDR3 runs 16 residues. V was cut by 10 bases and J by 0 bases, with 19 bases left in between. The CDR3 here is CATIIAGFNSGNTIYF. As DNA, the CDR3 is TGTGCCACGATTATTGCAGGGTTTAACTCTGGAAACACCATATATTTT.